This is a list of T cell receptor beta chains from one sample in a study of OX40 agonist ivuxolimab in advanced cancers. Repertoires were generated with immunoSEQ multiplex PCR, while TCRdb's copy carries only in-frame clones and drops some. The sample comprises approximately 70,000 clones, about 90% of which are singletons, and approximately 0.45% rests with the top ten. Material: CD4+ or CD8+ T cells sorted from blood, obtained in a trial of the OX40 agonist ivuxolimab. The origin of the receptors is an adult with an advanced solid tumor such as melanoma, head and neck, liver or kidney cancer. The CDR3 runs from the conserved cysteine through the conserved F or W. Each record gives: CDR3 protein, CDR3 DNA, D gene, V gene, J gene, clone size. A D gene is named only where the DNA matches it firmly. Size values are once, few and many counts, or a class for expanded clones, and some rows have none.

CDR3aa: CASSRTSGTETQYF
CDR3nt: TGTGCCAGCAGCCGGACTAGCGGGACGGAGACCCAGTACTTC
d_gene: TRBD2
v_gene: TRBV4-2
j_gene: TRBJ2-5
abundance: -

CDR3aa: CASSLGMGTGTEAFF
CDR3nt: TGTGCCAGCAGCTTAGGTATGGGCACGGGGACTGAAGCTTTCTTT
d_gene: -
v_gene: TRBV11-2
j_gene: TRBJ1-1
abundance: -

CDR3aa: CASSLQRTSGRTGELFF
CDR3nt: TGTGCCAGCAGTTTACAGAGGACTAGCGGGAGGACCGGGGAGCTGTTTTTT
d_gene: TRBD2
v_gene: TRBV28
j_gene: TRBJ2-2
abundance: -

CDR3aa: CASSSTGTSVREQYF
CDR3nt: TGTGCCAGCAGCTCTACGGGGACTAGCGTGCGGGAGCAGTACTTC
d_gene: TRBD2
v_gene: TRBV5-6
j_gene: TRBJ2-7
abundance: -

CDR3aa: CASSYLAGDYEQYF
CDR3nt: TGTGCCAGCTCATACTTAGCGGGAGATTACGAGCAGTACTTC
d_gene: TRBD2
v_gene: TRBV18
j_gene: TRBJ2-7
abundance: -

CDR3aa: CASSLSQVADTQYF
CDR3nt: TGTGCCAGCAGCTTGTCCCAGGTCGCAGATACGCAGTATTTT
d_gene: -
v_gene: TRBV5-6
j_gene: TRBJ2-3
abundance: -

CDR3aa: CASGLSVPTDTQYF
CDR3nt: TGTGCTAGTGGTTTGTCGGTCCCCACAGATACGCAGTATTTT
d_gene: -
v_gene: TRBV12-5
j_gene: TRBJ2-3
abundance: -

CDR3aa: CSVDPSTDTQYF
CDR3nt: TGCAGCGTTGATCCTAGCACAGATACGCAGTATTTT
d_gene: -
v_gene: TRBV29-1
j_gene: TRBJ2-3
abundance: -

CDR3aa: CASSRGLAGYEQYF
CDR3nt: TGTGCCAGTAGTCGGGGACTAGCGGGTTACGAGCAGTACTTC
d_gene: TRBD2
v_gene: TRBV19
j_gene: TRBJ2-7
abundance: -

CDR3aa: CASSPTGTYEQYF
CDR3nt: TGTGCCAGCAGCCCAACAGGGACCTACGAGCAGTACTTC
d_gene: -
v_gene: TRBV7-6
j_gene: TRBJ2-7
abundance: -

CDR3aa: CAIKPTENTEAFF
CDR3nt: TGTGCCATCAAGCCGACAGAGAACACTGAAGCTTTCTTT
d_gene: -
v_gene: TRBV10-3
j_gene: TRBJ1-1
abundance: once

CDR3aa: CASSRVRGRKNTIYF
CDR3nt: TGTGCCAGCAGCCGGGTGCGGGGCCGTAAAAACACCATATATTTT
d_gene: -
v_gene: TRBV6-5
j_gene: TRBJ1-3
abundance: -

CDR3aa: CASIGPQRREAYNEQFF
CDR3nt: TGCGCCAGCATAGGCCCCCAGCGGCGGGAGGCCTACAATGAGCAGTTCTTC
d_gene: TRBD2
v_gene: TRBV10-2
j_gene: TRBJ2-1
abundance: -

CDR3aa: CASSVGPGGTGELFF
CDR3nt: TGTGCCAGCAGCGTCGGACCGGGGGGCACCGGGGAGCTGTTTTTT
d_gene: TRBD2
v_gene: TRBV7-9
j_gene: TRBJ2-2
abundance: -

CDR3aa: CASRRDRVTEAFF
CDR3nt: TGTGCCAGCAGAAGGGACAGGGTGACTGAAGCTTTCTTT
d_gene: TRBD1
v_gene: TRBV28
j_gene: TRBJ1-1
abundance: -

CDR3aa: CASTPSGPSYEQYF
CDR3nt: TGCGCCAGCACCCCGTCGGGTCCCTCCTACGAGCAGTACTTC
d_gene: -
v_gene: TRBV5-1
j_gene: TRBJ2-7
abundance: -

CDR3aa: CASSSLGQATGGEHF
CDR3nt: TGTGCCAGCAGCTCCCTCGGACAGGCAACGGGGGGAGAGCATTTT
d_gene: TRBD1
v_gene: TRBV5-5
j_gene: TRBJ1-5
abundance: -

CDR3aa: CASSSDRNTEAFF
CDR3nt: TGTGCCAGCAGCTCGGACAGGAACACTGAAGCTTTCTTT
d_gene: -
v_gene: TRBV7-9
j_gene: TRBJ1-1
abundance: few

CDR3aa: CASRGRDNSPLHF
CDR3nt: TGTGCCAGCCGAGGACGGGACAATTCACCCCTCCACTTT
d_gene: -
v_gene: TRBV10-3
j_gene: TRBJ1-6
abundance: -

CDR3aa: CASSIGQHTDTQYF
CDR3nt: TGTGCCAGTAGTATCGGACAGCACACAGATACGCAGTATTTT
d_gene: -
v_gene: TRBV19
j_gene: TRBJ2-3
abundance: -

CDR3aa: CASSVKSRQAINSGANVLTF
CDR3nt: TGTGCCAGCAGCGTGAAAAGTCGACAAGCGATAAACTCTGGGGCCAACGTCCTGACTTTC
d_gene: -
v_gene: TRBV9
j_gene: TRBJ2-6
abundance: -

CDR3aa: CASSIQGPYYGYTF
CDR3nt: TGTGCCAGTAGTATACAGGGTCCCTACTATGGCTACACCTTC
d_gene: -
v_gene: TRBV19
j_gene: TRBJ1-2
abundance: -

CDR3aa: CASSELSTGQETQYF
CDR3nt: TGTGCCAGCAGTGAACTGTCCACAGGACAAGAGACCCAGTACTTC
d_gene: -
v_gene: TRBV6-1
j_gene: TRBJ2-5
abundance: -

CDR3aa: CASSPDGSGVVTEAFF
CDR3nt: TGTGCCAGCTCACCAGATGGTTCAGGGGTGGTGACTGAAGCTTTCTTT
d_gene: -
v_gene: TRBV18
j_gene: TRBJ1-1
abundance: -

CDR3aa: CASSRTGPDTQYF
CDR3nt: TGTGCCAGCAGTCGGACAGGGCCAGATACGCAGTATTTT
d_gene: TRBD1
v_gene: TRBV14
j_gene: TRBJ2-3
abundance: -

CDR3aa: CASSPSVGQETQYF
CDR3nt: TGTGCCAGCAGCCCGTCGGTAGGGCAGGAGACCCAGTACTTC
d_gene: -
v_gene: TRBV7-2
j_gene: TRBJ2-5
abundance: -

CDR3aa: CASSSDGDQPQHF
CDR3nt: TGTGCCAGCAGCTCGGACGGGGATCAGCCCCAGCATTTT
d_gene: -
v_gene: TRBV5-5
j_gene: TRBJ1-5
abundance: -

CDR3aa: CASRQQGLNTGELFF
CDR3nt: TGTGCCAGCAGACAGCAGGGGCTTAACACCGGGGAGCTGTTTTTT
d_gene: -
v_gene: TRBV6-6
j_gene: TRBJ2-2
abundance: -

CDR3aa: CASSVIGDTGELFF
CDR3nt: TGTGCCAGCAGTGTGATCGGGGACACCGGGGAGCTGTTTTTT
d_gene: -
v_gene: TRBV2
j_gene: TRBJ2-2
abundance: -

CDR3aa: CASSHGTGQNTEAFF
CDR3nt: TGTGCCAGCAGCCACGGGACAGGCCAGAACACTGAAGCTTTCTTT
d_gene: TRBD1
v_gene: TRBV4-2
j_gene: TRBJ1-1
abundance: -

CDR3aa: CASSPRTPGEQYF
CDR3nt: TGTGCCAGCTCACCACGAACACCGGGAGAGCAGTACTTC
d_gene: -
v_gene: TRBV18
j_gene: TRBJ2-7
abundance: -

CDR3aa: CATKQDRSDEKLFF
CDR3nt: TGTGCCACCAAACAGGACAGGTCGGACGAAAAACTGTTTTTT
d_gene: TRBD1
v_gene: TRBV15
j_gene: TRBJ1-4
abundance: -

CDR3aa: CASSTYRDPGEGEAFF
CDR3nt: TGTGCCAGCTCAACATACCGGGACCCAGGGGAGGGTGAAGCTTTCTTT
d_gene: -
v_gene: TRBV18
j_gene: TRBJ1-1
abundance: -